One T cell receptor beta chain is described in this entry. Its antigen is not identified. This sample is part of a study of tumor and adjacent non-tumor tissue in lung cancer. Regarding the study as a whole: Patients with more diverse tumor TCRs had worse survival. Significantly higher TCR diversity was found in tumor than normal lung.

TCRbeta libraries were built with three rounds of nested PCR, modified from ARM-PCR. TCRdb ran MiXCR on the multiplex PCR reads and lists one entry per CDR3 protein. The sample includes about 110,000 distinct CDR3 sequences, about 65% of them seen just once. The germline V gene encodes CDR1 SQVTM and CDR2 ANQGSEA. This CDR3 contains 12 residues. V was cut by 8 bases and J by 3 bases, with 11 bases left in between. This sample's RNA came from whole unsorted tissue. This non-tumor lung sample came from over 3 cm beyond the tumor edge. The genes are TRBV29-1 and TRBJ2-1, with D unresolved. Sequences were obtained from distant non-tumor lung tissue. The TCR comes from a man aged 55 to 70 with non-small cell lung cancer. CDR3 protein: CSSRWVYNEQFF. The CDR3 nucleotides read TGCAGCTCCCGATGGGTCTACAATGAGCAGTTCTTC.